This is a list of T cell receptor beta chains from one sample in a study of T cell repertoires in cytomegalovirus infection. TCRdb called the reads again in MiXCR, with one record for every CDR3 protein. The table has some 900,000 distinct CDR3 sequences, about 30% seen once. Their target antigens are unknown. The material sequenced was cultured CD8+ T cells from PBMCs, taken from culture after CMV antigen stimulation. The receptors were gathered from a human donor in good health (CMV status not recorded). Some clones in this sample may be carry-over from other donors' samples. Both conserved end residues are part of each CDR3. A D gene is named only where the DNA matches it firmly. Rows give clone size only sometimes, using once, few, many, or a class for an expanded clone.

j_call	v_call	d_call	clone_size	cdr3_nt	cdr3_aa
TRBJ2-1	TRBV6-2/TRBV6-3	TRBD1	NA	TGTGCCAGCAGTGTTCCGGGACAGGGCCATGAGCAGTTCTTC	CASSVPGQGHEQFF
TRBJ1-1	TRBV27	NA	NA	TGTGCCAGCAGTATAGGGACGGCGCTGAACACTGAAGCTTTCTTT	CASSIGTALNTEAFF
TRBJ1-5	TRBV12-3/TRBV12-4	NA	many	TGTGCCAGCAGTTTTGAGTTACTCCAAGACAGCGTTACGGGCAATCAGCCCCAGCATTTT	CASSFELLQDSVTGNQPQHF
TRBJ2-2	TRBV6-1	TRBD1	few	TGTGCCAGCTCCCCCCAGGACAGGGGGATTATCGGGGAGCTGTTTTTT	CASSPQDRGIIGELFF
TRBJ1-5	TRBV6-2/TRBV6-3	TRBD1	many	TGTGCCAGCAGTCTCCGGGACAGGGGTGATCAGCCCCAGCATTTT	CASSLRDRGDQPQHF
TRBJ2-7	TRBV11-2	TRBD2	NA	TGTGCCAGCAGCACAAGGGAGGGTTACGAGCAGTACTTC	CASSTREGYEQYF
TRBJ2-5	TRBV11-2	NA	NA	TGTGCCAGCAGCTTAGGGTGGGACCTAACCCAAGAGACCCAGTACTTC	CASSLGWDLTQETQYF
TRBJ2-5	TRBV10-3	TRBD2	NA	TGTGCCATCAGTGTAGAGCGGGGCTATGAGACCCAGTACTTC	CAISVERGYETQYF
TRBJ1-1	TRBV12-3/TRBV12-4	NA	NA	TGTGCCAGCAGCGTTGGGGCGGGCACTGAAGCTTTCTTT	CASSVGAGTEAFF
TRBJ2-1	TRBV6-6	NA	few	TGTGCCAGCAGTTTAACAGGGCCCCCCCACAATGAGCAGTTCTTC	CASSLTGPPHNEQFF
TRBJ2-1	TRBV7-6	NA	NA	TGTGCCAGCAGCTTTACTGACAATGAGCAGTTCTTC	CASSFTDNEQFF
TRBJ2-5	TRBV6-1	NA	few	TGTGCCAGCAGTGGGTTCGCACGGGAGACCCAGTACTTC	CASSGFARETQYF
TRBJ2-5	TRBV12-3/TRBV12-4	NA	NA	TGTGCCAGCAGTACTGACAGTGGAGAGACCCAGTACTTC	CASSTDSGETQYF
TRBJ1-2	TRBV9	NA	NA	TGTGCCAGCAGCGTTCTCAGTGGCTACACCTTC	CASSVLSGYTF
TRBJ1-2	TRBV7-9	TRBD1	few	TGTGCCACCGACACGACAGGGGGAATCAGTGGCTACACCTTC	CATDTTGGISGYTF
TRBJ2-5	TRBV15	TRBD1	NA	TGTGCCACCAGCAGGACAGGGGGTCAGACCCAGTACTTC	CATSRTGGQTQYF